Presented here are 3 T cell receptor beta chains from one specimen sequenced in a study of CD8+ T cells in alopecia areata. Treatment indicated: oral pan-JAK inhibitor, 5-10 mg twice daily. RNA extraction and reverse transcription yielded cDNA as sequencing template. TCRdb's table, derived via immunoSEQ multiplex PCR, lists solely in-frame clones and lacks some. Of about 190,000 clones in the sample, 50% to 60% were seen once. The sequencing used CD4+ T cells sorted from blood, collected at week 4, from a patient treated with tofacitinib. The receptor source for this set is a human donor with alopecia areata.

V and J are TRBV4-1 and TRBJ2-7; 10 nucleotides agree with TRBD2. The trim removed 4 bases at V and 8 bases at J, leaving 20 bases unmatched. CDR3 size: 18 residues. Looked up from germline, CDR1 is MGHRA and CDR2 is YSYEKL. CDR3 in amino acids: CASSLRPPGTSALGQQYF. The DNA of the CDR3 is TGCGCCAGCAGCCTAAGGCCTCCCGGGACTAGCGCCCTGGGGCAGCAGTACTTC.

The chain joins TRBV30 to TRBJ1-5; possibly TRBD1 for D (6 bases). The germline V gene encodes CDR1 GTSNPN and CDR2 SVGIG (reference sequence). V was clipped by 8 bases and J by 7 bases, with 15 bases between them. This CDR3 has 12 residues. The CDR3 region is CAGSGGGQPQHF. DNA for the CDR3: TGTGCCGGCTCCGGGGGCGGACAGCCCCAGCATTTT.

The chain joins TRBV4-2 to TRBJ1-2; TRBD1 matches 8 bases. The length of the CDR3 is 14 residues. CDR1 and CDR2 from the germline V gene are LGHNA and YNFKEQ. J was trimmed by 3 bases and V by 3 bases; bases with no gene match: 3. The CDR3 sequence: CASSQPTGDYGYTF. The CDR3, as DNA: TGTGCCAGCAGCCAGCCGACAGGGGACTATGGCTACACCTTC.